A single sample is the source of the 16 T cell receptor beta chains below, sequenced in a study of post-analysis software for immune sequencing data. Study-wide points: A few TRBV segments (TRBV5-6, TRBV5-1 and TRBV20-1 among them) occurred more frequently in patients than in controls.

cDNA libraries for TCR beta contained unique molecular identifiers. TCRdb itself ran the PCR reads through MiXCR, one entry per CDR3 protein. The sample lists more than 350,000 distinct CDR3 sequences; approximately 39% were seen once. No antigen is known for these receptors. Sequencing was carried out using blood. The receptor source for this set is a girl aged 2 to 9 with multiple sclerosis.

The chain links TRBV12-3 or TRBV12-4 to TRBJ1-1; tentative D call: TRBD1 (6 bases). With 3 bases removed from V and 1 base from J, the gap between germline ends came to 12 bases. The CDR3 has 15 amino acids. The CDR3: CASSLGGRRNTEAFF. The CDR3 DNA reads TGTGCCAGCAGTTTGGGGGGGCGCAGGAACACTGAAGCTTTCTTT.

This clonotype was seen a handful of times. The J gene is TRBJ2-7, the V gene TRBV10-3; 8 bases are shared with TRBD1. CDR1 ENHRY and CDR2 SYGVKD come from the germline V gene. V lost 3 bases to trimming and J lost 5 bases; unmatched junction nucleotides: 6. The CDR3 is 14 amino acids. The CDR3 region is CAISERQGFDEQYF. The CDR3, as DNA: TGTGCCATCAGTGAACGACAGGGGTTCGACGAGCAGTACTTC.

In its sample, this clonotype was seen once. The chain couples TRBV28 to TRBJ2-5, with TRBD1 matching 11 bases. The CDR3 covers 16 residues. V was clipped by 3 bases and J by 4 bases; unmatched bases: 7. The germline V gene encodes CDR1 MDHEN and CDR2 SYDVKM. In DNA, the CDR3 is TGTGCCAGCAGTTTTCCCCTCGGGACAGGGGGAGAGACCCAGTACTTC. This codes for CASSFPLGTGGETQYF.

The rearrangement links TRBV5-6 to TRBJ1-6, with 7 bases identical to TRBD1. The CDR3 is made up of 17 amino acids. Losses at the gene ends were 4 bases for V and 7 bases for J; bases not matched to a gene: 14. Germline V gene data show CDR1 as SGHDT and CDR2 as YYEEEE. Here the CDR3 DNA reads TGTGCCAGCAGCATGAGGTGGGCGGGACAGCCAAATTCACCCCTCCACTTT. Its translation: CASSMRWAGQPNSPLHF.

This clonotype was seen more than once but under ten times. This chain uses TRBV6-5 with TRBJ2-3, with D perhaps being TRBD1 or TRBD2 (5 bases each). Germline CDR1 and CDR2: MNHEY and SVGAGI. This CDR3 comprises 15 residues. The V gene lost 6 bases and the J gene lost 3 bases, with 16 bases spanning the gap. The CDR3 region is CASSKNRGRTDTQYF. CDR3 nucleotide sequence: TGTGCCAGCAGCAAGAATAGGGGACGAACAGATACGCAGTATTTT.

This clonotype was counted a few times. V gene TRBV15 combines with J gene TRBJ2-3; D is uncertain. Trimming pared 3 bases from V and 3 bases from J, leaving 13 bases between. The germline V gene encodes CDR1 LNHNV and CDR2 YYDKDF (reference sequence). There are 15 residues in the CDR3. CDR3 DNA: TGTGCCACCAGCAGGCGGCGGTTCGGGACAGATACGCAGTATTTT. It encodes CATSRRRFGTDTQYF.

This clonotype was observed a few times. The rearrangement links TRBV14 to TRBJ2-7; TRBD2 aligns across 11 bases. This CDR3 has 15 residues. The germline V gene encodes CDR1 SGHDN and CDR2 FVKESK. V lost 5 bases and J lost 3; bases outside the gene matches: 6. The CDR3 sequence is CASSNPGLAVYEQYF. The CDR3 nucleotides read TGTGCCAGCAGCAACCCGGGACTAGCGGTCTACGAGCAGTACTTC.

The J gene is TRBJ2-5, the V gene TRBV5-1; D is possibly TRBD1 or TRBD2 (5 bases each). Near its end, the DNA agrees better with TRBJ2-7, so the J call may be wrong. Germline V lookup: CDR1 SGHRS, CDR2 YFSETQ. CDR3 size: 16 residues. CDR3: CASSLYPAGSPYEQYF. The CDR3 nucleotides read TGCGCCAGCAGCTTGTATCCGGCAGGGAGTCCCTACGAGCAGTACTTC.

The chain recombines TRBV29-1 with TRBJ1-1; TRBD1 is a possible D gene (5 bases). The CDR3 sequence is 12 residues long. CDR1 and CDR2 from the germline V gene are SQVTM and ANQGSEA. The V end lost 7 bases, the J end lost 4 bases, and 13 bases lay between the germline ends. The CDR3 region is CSGGEHFTEAFF. CDR3 bases: TGCAGCGGGGGCGAACACTTCACTGAAGCTTTCTTT.

V and J are TRBV28 and TRBJ2-7, with D perhaps TRBD2 (6 bases). V was clipped by 5 bases and J by 2 bases, with 10 bases between them. This CDR3 is 13 amino acids long. The germline gives CDR1 MDHEN, CDR2 SYDVKM. Here the CDR3 reads CASSSGLTYEQYF. The CDR3 bases are TGTGCCAGCAGTAGCGGGCTTACCTACGAGCAGTACTTC.

This clonotype was recorded once. The chain is built from TRBV12-3 or TRBV12-4 and TRBJ1-1, with D unresolved. The CDR3 extends over 16 amino acids. V was trimmed by 1 base and J by 0 bases, leaving 12 bases between them. The CDR3 region is CASSLELGGLNTEAFF. The CDR3 DNA reads as TGTGCCAGCAGTTTAGAACTAGGAGGGTTGAACACTGAAGCTTTCTTT.

V usage is TRBV28 and J usage is TRBJ1-2, with D tentatively TRBD1 (5 bases). This CDR3 is built from 18 residues. Trimming pared 4 bases from V and 0 bases from J, leaving 21 bases between. Germline V lookup: CDR1 MDHEN, CDR2 SYDVKM. DNA for the CDR3: TGTGCCAGCAGTTCAACTACCTGGAAGAGGGGAGCTAACTATGGCTACACCTTC. Protein product: CASSSTTWKRGANYGYTF.

This chain joins TRBV18 and TRBJ2-1; D is perhaps TRBD1 (6 bases). The CDR3 totals 15 residues. Germline V gene lookup returns CDR1 KGHSH and CDR2 LQKENI. Trimming took off 0 bases at V and 5 bases at J, with 11 bases between the two ends. The CDR3 here is CASSPPQGYHNEQFF. As DNA, the CDR3 is TGTGCCAGCTCACCACCCCAGGGGTACCACAATGAGCAGTTCTTC.

This clonotype came up a few times. The CDR3: CSARDLARKGSEQYF. The CDR3 DNA follows: TGCAGTGCTAGAGATCTTGCAAGGAAGGGTTCCGAGCAGTACTTC. The gene calls are TRBV20-1 and TRBJ2-5; D unresolved. The tail of the sequence fits TRBJ2-7 better, so the J call may be wrong. Per germline, CDR1 DFQATT and CDR2 SNEGSKA (reference sequence). This CDR3 spans 15 amino acids.

This clonotype came up once. V is TRBV7-2 and J is TRBJ1-2, with D possibly being TRBD1 (5 bases). Germline values: CDR1 SGHTA, CDR2 FQGNSA. The CDR3 covers 16 residues. V was pared by 4 bases and J by 2 bases, with 17 bases between. The CDR3 DNA reads as TGTGCCAGCAGCTCTCTGGGGGTGGGGGGAAACTATGGCTACACCTTC. Protein sequence: CASSSLGVGGNYGYTF.

This clonotype has a count of ten or more. The chain couples TRBV7-2 to TRBJ2-3; D is undetermined. CDR3 length equals 14 residues. Trimming took off 3 bases at V and 0 bases at J, with 7 bases between the two ends. CDR1 and CDR2 (germline): SGHTA, FQGNSA. The CDR3 DNA sequence: TGTGCCAGCAGCTTTGGTGGGAGCACAGATACGCAGTATTTT. Translating it yields CASSFGGSTDTQYF.